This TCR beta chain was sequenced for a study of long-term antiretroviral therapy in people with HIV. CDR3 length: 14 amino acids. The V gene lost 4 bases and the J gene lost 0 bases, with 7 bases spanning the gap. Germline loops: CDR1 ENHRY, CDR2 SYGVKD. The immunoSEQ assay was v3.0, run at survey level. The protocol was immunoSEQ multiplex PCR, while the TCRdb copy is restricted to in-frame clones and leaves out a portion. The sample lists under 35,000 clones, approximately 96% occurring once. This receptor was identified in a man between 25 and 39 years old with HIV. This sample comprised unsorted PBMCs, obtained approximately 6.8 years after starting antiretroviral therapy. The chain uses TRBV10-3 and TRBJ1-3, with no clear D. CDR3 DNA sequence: TGTGCCATCAGTGCGGGGTTCTCTGGAAACACCATATATTTT. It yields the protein CAISAGFSGNTIYF.